These 17 T cell receptor beta chains were all obtained from the same sample, sequenced in a study of blood T cell repertoires in COVID-19. Sequencing was performed with immunoSEQ multiplex PCR; in TCRdb, only in-frame clones are kept and a portion is missing. The data show 95,000 to 110,000 clones, with about 91% seen just once and about 6.8% held by the top ten. The source material was peripheral blood. The receptors were sampled from a man in his fifties or sixties with active or convalescent COVID-19.

The CDR3 protein is CSVVGGQDTTNEKLFF. The DNA of the CDR3 is TGCAGCGTTGTGGGCGGACAGGATACAACTAATGAAAAACTGTTTTTT. The chain uses TRBV29-1 and TRBJ1-4; 7 bases fit TRBD1. The CDR3 covers 16 residues. Germline V CDR1 and CDR2: SQVTM, ANQGSEA. V was pared by 4 bases and J by 0 bases, with 8 bases of the junction left unmatched.

This clone has only one observation. The genes are TRBV5-6 and TRBJ2-1; 12 bases are a match to TRBD2. CDR3 size: 14 residues. V gave up 2 bases and J gave up 13 bases; unmatched junction bases: 7. The germline gives CDR1 SGHDT, CDR2 YYEEEE. CDR3 nucleotides: TGTGCCAGCAGCTTCCGGACTAGCGGGATCCTCCAGTTCTTC. Translated, it gives CASSFRTSGILQFF.

V and J are TRBV7-2 and TRBJ1-1; D uncertain. The germline V gene encodes CDR1 SGHTA and CDR2 FQGNSA. V lost 1 base, J lost 8 bases, and 8 bases lay in between. This CDR3 region has 12 residues. The CDR3, as DNA: TGTGCCAGCAGCTTAGAGAGGATAGAAGCTTTCTTT. Amino acids: CASSLERIEAFF.

The chain employs TRBV29-1 and TRBJ2-7, with TRBD2 as a possible D gene (5 bases). The germline V gene encodes CDR1 SQVTM and CDR2 ANQGSEA. The CDR3 covers 12 residues. Trimming removed 1 base from V and 6 bases from J, with 10 bases in between. In DNA form, the CDR3 reads TGCAGCGTTGAAGGGTCTAGCCGCGAGCAGTACTTC. It translates to CSVEGSSREQYF.

The chain has TRBV6-5 and TRBJ1-2; 9 nucleotides align to TRBD1. CDR3 length: 15 residues. Per germline, CDR1 MNHEY and CDR2 SVGAGI. The ends lost 2 bases at V and 4 bases at J; junction bases unmatched: 5. This CDR3 reads CASSYDGTGIYGYTF. The CDR3 bases are TGTGCCAGCAGTTACGACGGGACAGGGATCTATGGCTACACCTTC.

This sequence joins TRBV27 and TRBJ2-7, with 8 bases matching TRBD1. The J segment lost 0 bases and the V segment lost 6 bases, leaving 16 bases of the junction unmatched. The CDR3 totals 18 residues. Germline V gives CDR1 MNHEY, CDR2 SMNVEV (reference sequence). This chain's CDR3 is CASRITQTRTGRSYEQYF. The CDR3 DNA reads TGTGCCAGCAGAATCACCCAAACCCGGACAGGGCGCTCCTACGAGCAGTACTTC.

The J gene is TRBJ2-7, the V gene TRBV10-3, with 9 nucleotides matching TRBD1. From germline, CDR1 is ENHRY and CDR2 SYGVKD. This CDR3 contains 13 residues. Trimming removed 9 bases from V and 2 bases from J; junction bases left unmatched: 5. CDR3 coding DNA: TGTGCCATAGGGACAGGGATTACCTACGAGCAGTACTTC. Amino acids: CAIGTGITYEQYF.

The CDR3 DNA is TGCGCCAGCAGCTTGGGACAGGGTGGCCAAGAGACCCAGTACTTC. As protein: CASSLGQGGQETQYF. The V call is TRBV5-1, the J call TRBJ2-5; 7 bases agree with TRBD1. V shed 0 bases and J 1 base; nucleotides not matched to a gene: 3. CDR3 length: 15 amino acids. Germline V gene lookup returns CDR1 SGHRS and CDR2 YFSETQ.

The chain combines TRBV19 with TRBJ2-7, with unresolved D. CDR1 is LNHDA and CDR2 is SQIVND in the germline V gene (reference sequence). V lost 3 bases and J lost 0, with 9 bases in between. The CDR3 spans 14 residues. The CDR3 coding sequence is TGTGCCAGTAGTATTTACGAGAGCTCCTACGAGCAGTACTTC. Amino acid sequence: CASSIYESSYEQYF.

This chain joins TRBV18 and TRBJ1-5; the D is unclear. CDR3 length equals 14 residues. The germline V gene has CDR1 KGHSH and CDR2 LQKENI. Between the trimmed V and J ends, which lost 5 bases and 4 bases, there was a span of 12 bases. The CDR3 loop is CASSSGIRNQPQHF. The CDR3 DNA reads as TGTGCCAGCTCATCGGGGATTCGGAATCAGCCCCAGCATTTT.

There are a few counts of this clone. The chain uses TRBV5-1 and TRBJ2-3; weak D call: TRBD1 (6 bases). V shed 4 bases and J shed 6 bases, with 18 bases lying between them. CDR1 and CDR2 from the germline V gene are SGHRS and YFSETQ. The CDR3 is 15 residues long. The chain's CDR3 is CASSPLNGGSDTQYF. In DNA form, the CDR3 reads TGCGCCAGCAGCCCCTTGAATGGGGGCTCTGATACGCAGTATTTT.

This clone has more than one count but fewer than ten. The V call is TRBV10-3, the J call TRBJ1-1; weak D call: TRBD1 (6 bases). V lost 2 bases and J 3 bases, leaving 10 bases between the germline ends. The CDR3 is 14 amino acids. Germline CDR1 ENHRY, CDR2 SYGVKD. The CDR3 nucleotides are TGTGCCATCAGTGAGGGTGCAGGGGACACTGAAGCTTTCTTT. Its protein product is CAISEGAGDTEAFF.

The chain carries TRBV12-5 and TRBJ2-2, with D hard to call. The CDR3 loop spans 14 amino acids. V lost 7 bases and J 7 bases, leaving 16 bases between the germline ends. CDR1 and CDR2 from the germline V gene are LGHNT and FRNRAP. The CDR3 nucleotides read TGTGCTAGTGCGTCCCGAACGGTTGGCGGGGAGCTGTTTTTT. Translation: CASASRTVGGELFF.

The DNA for the CDR3 is TGTGCCAGCAGACAAACAATACAGGGCCCGGGAAACACCATATATTTT. Protein product: CASRQTIQGPGNTIYF. The chain uses TRBV6-6 and TRBJ1-3; a possible D gene is TRBD1 (6 bases). In germline, CDR1 is MNHNY, CDR2 SVGAGI (reference sequence). The CDR3 has 16 amino acids. The germline V and J ends were trimmed by 6 bases and 4 bases, with 19 bases remaining between them.

The chain couples TRBV7-8 to TRBJ2-3, with 9 nucleotides matching TRBD2. Germline-derived CDR1 and CDR2 are SGHVS and FQNEAQ. The CDR3 sequence is 15 residues long. Trimming at V came to 4 bases and at J to 2 bases, leaving 4 bases not matched to a gene. CDR3 residues: CASSSRLADTDTQYF. In DNA, the CDR3 is TGTGCCAGCAGCTCCCGACTAGCGGACACAGATACGCAGTATTTT.

This sequence joins TRBV6-1 and TRBJ1-5; 9 bases are shared with TRBD1. Germline lookup yields CDR1 MNHNS and CDR2 SASEGT. V dropped 3 bases and J dropped 11; count of bases not matched to a gene: 8. The CDR3 consists of 14 residues. The CDR3 loop is CASSDPDRGRTQHF. The CDR3 DNA reads TGTGCCAGCAGTGACCCGGACAGGGGCAGGACCCAGCATTTT.

The chain recombines TRBV18 with TRBJ1-4, with D perhaps TRBD1 (5 bases). This CDR3 contains 14 residues. The germline gives CDR1 KGHSH, CDR2 LQKENI. V dropped 6 bases and J dropped 6 bases, with 14 bases sitting between them. In nucleotides, the CDR3 is TGTGCCAGCTCGATGACCAGGGCCGATGAAAAACTGTTTTTT. The encoded protein is CASSMTRADEKLFF.